The 20 T cell receptor beta chains below come from one sample, sequenced in a study of cytomegalovirus exposure and HLA in healthy donors. The study ran its PCR with 60 Vbeta and 13 Jbeta primers. TCRdb's table, derived via immunoSEQ multiplex PCR, lists solely in-frame clones and lacks some. The data show a few hundred thousand clones, roughly 89% seen once. The sequencing input was PBMCs. These receptors originate from a woman aged 18-35 years in good health and CMV-seronegative.

This sequence joins TRBV14 and TRBJ1-2, with D tentatively TRBD1 (5 bases). Looked up from germline, CDR1 is SGHDN and CDR2 is FVKESK. The V end was cut by 4 bases, the J end by 1 base, with 19 bases between. There are 17 residues in the CDR3. CDR3 nucleotides: TGTGCCAGCAGCCCCCCAGAAACAGGCTCGTATAACTATGGCTACACCTTC. Residues: CASSPPETGSYNYGYTF. Based on the CDR3 plus reference TRBV14 and TRBJ1-2, the full variable domain is EAGVTQFPSHSVIEKGQTVTLRCDPISGHDNLYWYRRVMGKEIKFLLHFVKESKQDESGMPNNRFLAERTGGTYSTLKVQPAELEDSGVYFCASSPPETGSYNYGYTFGSGTRLTVV.

This clone was found once. The chain has TRBV4-1 and TRBJ2-5; TRBD2 might be the D (5 bases). V was shortened by 0 bases and J by 4 bases, with 18 bases between the two germline ends. The CDR3 sequence is 17 residues long. CDR1 MGHRA and CDR2 YSYEKL come from the germline V gene. For the CDR3, the DNA is TGCGCCAGCAGCCAAGATGAGGGCAGCATTGGCAGAGAGACCCAGTACTTC. This gives the protein CASSQDEGSIGRETQYF.

The J gene is TRBJ2-1, the V gene TRBV6-6; a weak D match, TRBD2 (6 bases). This CDR3 contains 15 residues. Germline assignment: CDR1 MNHNY and CDR2 SVGAGI (reference sequence). With 2 bases removed from V and 5 bases from J, the gap between germline ends came to 13 bases. The CDR3 here is CASSYGRGPNNEQFF. CDR3 coding DNA: TGTGCCAGCAGTTACGGGCGGGGCCCGAACAATGAGCAGTTCTTC.

The chain's CDR3 is CASIGDISQTEQFF. For the CDR3, the DNA is TGTGCCAGCATTGGGGACATTAGCCAGACGGAGCAGTTCTTC. V usage is TRBV2 and J usage is TRBJ2-1; D may be TRBD1 (6 bases). Trimming shortened V by 7 bases and J by 10 bases, and 20 bases separated the two germline ends. The CDR3 is 14 residues long. Looked up from germline, CDR1 is SNHLY and CDR2 is FYNNEI.

This CDR3 reads CASSLTAQHTQYF. The DNA of the CDR3 is TGTGCCAGCAGCTTAACGGCACAACATACGCAGTATTTT. The gene calls are TRBV7-3 and TRBJ2-3, with D unresolved. The CDR3 length is 13 residues. Germline V gene sequence: CDR1 SGHTA, CDR2 FQGTGA. Trimming cost V 0 bases and J 7 bases, with 8 bases left between them.

This chain links TRBV7-8 with TRBJ1-5; TRBD1 matches 7 bases. The CDR3 totals 16 residues. V trimming: 0 bases; J trimming: 4 bases; junction bases outside the gene matches: 6. CDR1 is SGHVS, CDR2 FQNEAQ, per germline. CDR3 coding DNA: TGTGCCAGCAGCTTAGCGACAAACAGGGGAAATCAGCCCCAGCATTTT. Residues: CASSLATNRGNQPQHF.

The chain couples TRBV29-1 to TRBJ1-2, with D perhaps TRBD1 (5 bases). The ends were cut back, 4 bases at V and 3 bases at J, with 12 bases in the middle. Germline CDR1 and CDR2: SQVTM and ANQGSEA. This CDR3 is 13 amino acids long. The DNA for the CDR3 is TGCAGCGTTGCCCTCGGGACTGACTATGGCTACACCTTC. Translating gives CSVALGTDYGYTF.

The chain recombines TRBV6-1 with TRBJ2-7; 9 bases agree with TRBD1. CDR1 and CDR2 (germline): MNHNS, SASEGT. V lost 8 bases, J lost 5 bases, and 7 bases stayed unmatched. The CDR3 runs to 13 residues. DNA of the CDR3: TGTGCCAGCCCCGACAGGGGGGCAAACGAGCAGTACTTC. It encodes CASPDRGANEQYF.

V is TRBV6-1 and J is TRBJ1-2; 8 bases are shared with TRBD1. Trimming removed 4 bases from V and 4 bases from J; junction bases left unmatched: 11. Germline V CDR1 and CDR2: MNHNS, SASEGT. This CDR3 spans 16 amino acids. CDR3: CASSGTSGTGLYGYTF. CDR3 DNA: TGTGCCAGCAGTGGAACTTCCGGGACAGGACTCTATGGCTACACCTTC.

The rearrangement links TRBV27 to TRBJ2-5; no clear D. CDR1 is MNHEY and CDR2 is SMNVEV in the germline V gene (reference sequence). The V end lost 4 bases, the J end lost 2 bases, and 14 bases lay between the germline ends. The CDR3 is made up of 15 amino acids. The CDR3 region is CASSYSLPGQETQYF. CDR3 sequence (DNA): TGTGCCAGCAGTTACTCCTTGCCCGGTCAAGAGACCCAGTACTTC.

This chain's CDR3 is CASSAAGGPGNTIYF. The CDR3 DNA reads TGTGCCAGCAGCGCCGCAGGGGGTCCTGGAAACACCATATATTTT. This rearrangement joins TRBV9 to TRBJ1-3; TRBD1 aligns across 7 bases. Trimming removed 3 bases from V and 2 bases from J; junction bases left unmatched: 5. CDR1 and CDR2 from the germline V gene are SGDLS and YYNGEE. The CDR3 consists of 15 residues.

V and J are TRBV29-1 and TRBJ2-6, with a weak D call TRBD1 (5 bases). The V and J ends lost 7 bases and 0 bases respectively, with 22 bases between them. The germline V gene encodes CDR1 SQVTM and CDR2 ANQGSEA. There are 18 residues in the CDR3. The CDR3 here is CSAWIPDRENSGANVLTF. Written as DNA, the CDR3 is TGCAGCGCGTGGATTCCAGACAGAGAGAACTCTGGGGCCAACGTCCTGACTTTC.

This rearrangement joins TRBV29-1 to TRBJ1-2, with TRBD1 identical over 8 bases. V was pared by 5 bases and J by 1 base, with 3 bases of the junction left unmatched. CDR1 and CDR2 (germline): SQVTM, ANQGSEA. This CDR3 has 13 amino acids. In DNA, the CDR3 is TGCAGCGTTCGGACAGGGAGTAACTATGGCTACACCTTC. This gives the protein CSVRTGSNYGYTF.

The chain joins TRBV29-1 to TRBJ1-2, with D hard to call. The ends were cut back, 1 base at V and 5 bases at J, with 23 bases in the middle. The CDR3 has 17 amino acids. The germline V gene has CDR1 SQVTM and CDR2 ANQGSEA. Written as DNA, the CDR3 is TGCAGCGTTGAAGCCCCGGATCGGGAAGCAAACTTATATGGCTACACCTTC. Translation gives CSVEAPDREANLYGYTF.

On this clone: The junction shows a germline mismatch at one end, possibly a read error. The chain links TRBV7-7 to TRBJ2-1; 11 bases align to TRBD1. Germline V lookup: CDR1 SSHAT, CDR2 FNYEAQ (reference sequence). The CDR3 is made up of 15 amino acids. The CDR3 reads CASSPGTGGNGEQFF. CDR3 nucleotide sequence: TGTGCTAGCAGCCCAGGGACAGGGGGTAATGGTGAGCAGTTCTTC.

This rearrangement joins TRBV6-6 to TRBJ1-6; D gene unclear. Germline V gene lookup returns CDR1 MNHNY and CDR2 SVGAGI (reference sequence). The CDR3 consists of 15 residues. The germline V and J ends were trimmed by 2 bases and 5 bases, with 10 bases remaining between them. CDR3 loop: CASSYVGGNNSPLHF. In DNA, the CDR3 is TGTGCCAGCAGTTACGTGGGAGGGAATAATTCACCCCTCCACTTT.

The rearrangement joins TRBV5-1 to TRBJ2-2, with TRBD2 identical over 8 bases. V was clipped by 4 bases and J by 6 bases; unmatched bases: 2. The CDR3 is 13 amino acids. The germline V gene has CDR1 SGHRS and CDR2 YFSETQ. The CDR3 bases are TGCGCCAGCAGCCAGCGGGAGCCCGGGGAGCTGTTTTTT. It codes for CASSQREPGELFF.

The V gene is TRBV18, the J gene TRBJ2-7, with D unresolved. Germline-derived CDR1 and CDR2 are KGHSH and LQKENI. The CDR3 is made up of 14 amino acids. V was pared by 1 base and J by 2 bases, with 9 bases between. This CDR3 is CASSPLENPYEQYF. The CDR3 nucleotides are TGTGCCAGCTCACCACTCGAGAACCCCTACGAGCAGTACTTC.

In this sample, this clone turned up a few times. This chain uses TRBV9 with TRBJ2-2, with 10 nucleotides matching TRBD1. CDR1 is SGDLS and CDR2 is YYNGEE in the germline V gene. The ends lost 4 bases at V and 4 bases at J; junction bases unmatched: 7. This CDR3 is built from 16 residues. The CDR3 protein is CASSQGQGLSTGELFF. Here the CDR3 DNA reads TGTGCCAGCAGCCAGGGACAGGGGCTATCCACCGGGGAGCTGTTTTTT.

The gene calls are TRBV6-1 and TRBJ2-1; 7 nucleotides line up with TRBD1. The J segment lost 6 bases and the V segment lost 5 bases, leaving 10 bases of the junction unmatched. CDR1 and CDR2 from the germline V gene are MNHNS and SASEGT. The CDR3 has 15 amino acids. The CDR3 coding sequence is TGTGCCAGCAGTCCGCGACAGGGCACTGGCAATGAGCAGTTCTTC. The encoded protein is CASSPRQGTGNEQFF.